What follows are 28 T cell receptor beta chains derived from one specimen sequenced in a study of PD-1 blockade in classical Hodgkin lymphoma. Method: immunoSEQ multiplex PCR; TCRdb's copy keeps in-frame clones and lacks some. The table shows tens of thousands of clones, with around 90% occurring only once. All patients experienced relapse after autologous stem cell transplantation, and brentuximab vedotin exposure was variable. Sample: peripheral blood mononuclear cells (PBMCs), taken at baseline. The origin of the receptors is a human donor with classical Hodgkin lymphoma.

The V call is TRBV5-6, the J call TRBJ1-2; D is perhaps TRBD1 (5 bases). V was shortened by 5 bases and J by 4 bases, with 15 bases between the two germline ends. CDR1 and CDR2 (germline): SGHDT, YYEEEE. The CDR3 is 14 amino acids. The DNA of the CDR3 is TGTGCCAGCAGTCCAGGGCTCTTACGCTATGGCTACACCTTC. Protein: CASSPGLLRYGYTF.

The chain links TRBV10-3 to TRBJ1-4, with D unclear. V was clipped by 0 bases and J by 7 bases, with 9 bases between them. The CDR3 runs 14 residues. Germline V gives CDR1 ENHRY, CDR2 SYGVKD. The CDR3 DNA reads as TGTGCCATCAGTGAGTCTGGCTGGAGTGAAAAACTGTTTTTT. It translates to CAISESGWSEKLFF.

This chain links TRBV11-2 with TRBJ2-3; tentative D call: TRBD2 (6 bases). Germline V gene sequence: CDR1 SGHAT, CDR2 FQNNGV. The CDR3 runs to 13 residues. V was shortened by 2 bases and J by 9 bases, with 12 bases between the two germline ends. The CDR3: CASSLPRDWTQYF. In DNA, the CDR3 is TGTGCCAGCAGCTTACCCCGGGACTGGACGCAGTATTTT.

This rearrangement joins TRBV2 to TRBJ1-5; unclear D gene. From germline, CDR1 is SNHLY and CDR2 FYNNEI. This CDR3 has 14 amino acids. The V end was cut by 1 base, the J end by 7 bases, with 11 bases between. The CDR3 protein is CASSEVPGGQPQHF. The CDR3 DNA sequence: TGTGCCAGCAGTGAAGTTCCGGGCGGCCAGCCCCAGCATTTT.

The J gene is TRBJ2-4, the V gene TRBV28, with D unresolved. Germline assignment: CDR1 MDHEN and CDR2 SYDVKM. This CDR3 has 15 amino acids. V lost 4 bases and J lost 5, with 15 bases in between. In DNA form, the CDR3 reads TGTGCCAGCAGTTCCCCTTGGGTAGGAGAAAACATTCAGTACTTC. The encoded protein is CASSSPWVGENIQYF.

This clone was detected only once. V and J are TRBV25-1 and TRBJ2-1; D may be TRBD2 (6 bases). Per germline, CDR1 MGHDK and CDR2 SYGVNS. V was pared by 4 bases and J by 0 bases, with 13 bases between. CDR3 length equals 16 residues. The CDR3 reads CASSGQRVSSYNEQFF. CDR3 bases: TGTGCCAGCAGTGGCCAGCGGGTGAGCTCCTACAATGAGCAGTTCTTC.

The gene calls are TRBV4-1 and TRBJ1-6, with D possibly TRBD1 on 5 matching bases. The germline V gene has CDR1 MGHRA and CDR2 YSYEKL. The V and J ends lost 8 bases and 0 bases respectively, with 14 bases between them. The CDR3 has 16 residues. DNA for the CDR3: TGCGCCAGCGGCCGGGACGGTAGCTCCTATAATTCACCCCTCCACTTT. Its protein product is CASGRDGSSYNSPLHF.

The rearrangement uses TRBV28 and TRBJ1-4, with D perhaps TRBD1 (5 bases). The CDR3 is 15 residues long. Trimming shortened V by 6 bases and J by 6 bases, and 17 bases separated the two germline ends. CDR1 is MDHEN and CDR2 is SYDVKM in the germline V gene. Here the CDR3 DNA reads TGTGCCAGCAGACGAATCGGGGGTAACGATGAAAAACTGTTTTTT. The encoded protein is CASRRIGGNDEKLFF.

Comments on this clone: The identical CDR3 is also encoded by other nucleotide sequences in the sample. V gene TRBV28 combines with J gene TRBJ2-1; D may be TRBD1 (6 bases). CDR3 length: 15 amino acids. Germline assignment: CDR1 MDHEN and CDR2 SYDVKM. The V and J ends lost 3 bases and 4 bases respectively, with 13 bases between them. This chain's CDR3 is CASSLAGAVYNEQFF. The CDR3 region has the DNA TGTGCCAGCAGTTTGGCAGGGGCGGTGTACAATGAGCAGTTCTTC.

The chain carries TRBV5-4 and TRBJ2-3; D perhaps matches TRBD2 (5 bases). The CDR3 is 15 amino acids. The germline V gene has CDR1 SGHNT and CDR2 YYREEE (reference sequence). V lost 2 bases, J lost 0 bases, and 10 bases lay in between. CDR3 region: CASSFPGTSTDTQYF. The CDR3 DNA follows: TGTGCCAGCAGCTTCCCGGGAACCAGCACAGATACGCAGTATTTT.

V and J are TRBV27 and TRBJ2-2, with D perhaps being TRBD1 or TRBD2 (6 bases each). The CDR3 runs 16 residues. Germline V gene data show CDR1 as MNHEY and CDR2 as SMNVEV (reference sequence). Trimming shortened V by 7 bases and J by 6 bases, and 21 bases separated the two germline ends. DNA for the CDR3: TGTGCCAGCAAAGGGCCCCTAGGGGGGTTATCCGGGGAGCTGTTTTTT. Translation: CASKGPLGGLSGELFF.

This chain connects TRBV7-2 to TRBJ2-7, with TRBD2 identical over 8 bases. This CDR3 is 15 amino acids long. Looked up from germline, CDR1 is SGHTA and CDR2 is FQGNSA. The junction had 6 bases not matched to a gene; V was cut back by 5 bases and J by 0 bases. This CDR3 is CASSLTSANSYEQYF. DNA of the CDR3: TGTGCCAGCAGCCTGACTAGCGCTAACTCCTACGAGCAGTACTTC.

The rearrangement links TRBV18 to TRBJ1-2; no firm D call. Trimming removed 4 bases at V and 4 bases at J, with 13 bases between. This CDR3 contains 14 residues. Germline CDR1 and CDR2: KGHSH and LQKENI. The CDR3 region is CASSLREVGYGYTF. CDR3 DNA sequence: TGTGCCAGCTCACTGCGGGAAGTCGGCTATGGCTACACCTTC.

The chain carries TRBV19 and TRBJ2-2; D might be TRBD1 or TRBD2, each matching 5 bases. Germline V gene sequence: CDR1 LNHDA, CDR2 SQIVND (reference sequence). This CDR3 is built from 11 residues. V lost 9 bases and J lost 6, with 8 bases in between. CDR3: CASRGAGELFF. As DNA, the CDR3 is TGTGCCAGCCGAGGGGCCGGGGAGCTGTTTTTT.

The chain joins TRBV11-2 to TRBJ2-5; TRBD2 might be the D (5 bases). The length of the CDR3 is 15 residues. CDR1 is SGHAT and CDR2 is FQNNGV in the germline V gene. Trimming stripped 6 bases from V and 1 base from J, with 15 bases between. CDR3 sequence reads: CASSPKRPGQETQYF. As DNA, the CDR3 is TGTGCCAGCAGTCCTAAGCGGCCTGGCCAAGAGACCCAGTACTTC.

The gene calls are TRBV7-9 and TRBJ2-3; 11 bases agree with TRBD2. Trimming removed 1 base from V and 2 bases from J; junction bases left unmatched: 2. The CDR3 consists of 16 residues. Germline values: CDR1 SEHNR, CDR2 FQNEAQ (reference sequence). The CDR3 region is CASSLVLAGDTDTQYF. The CDR3, as DNA: TGTGCCAGCAGCTTAGTACTAGCGGGGGACACAGATACGCAGTATTTT.

The rearrangement links TRBV27 to TRBJ2-7; 9 bases map to TRBD2. Germline CDR1 reads MNHEY; CDR2 reads SMNVEV (reference sequence). The CDR3 sequence is 18 residues long. V shed 4 bases, J shed 2 bases, and the junction held 15 bases outside the gene matches. The CDR3 nucleotides read TGTGCCAGCAGTTCAACTCTACCCTGGACTAGCGATCCCTACGAGCAGTACTTC. Translating gives CASSSTLPWTSDPYEQYF.

The chain uses TRBV28 and TRBJ1-1, with D perhaps TRBD1 (5 bases). The germline V and J ends were trimmed by 7 bases and 8 bases, with 11 bases remaining between them. The CDR3 is made up of 11 amino acids. CDR1 and CDR2 (germline): MDHEN, SYDVKM. The DNA of the CDR3 is TGTGCCAGCAATCCAGGGTGGGAAGCTTTCTTT. It specifies CASNPGWEAFF. The full variable domain, completed using reference TRBV28 and TRBJ1-1, is DVKVTQSSRYLVKRTGEKVFLECVQDMDHENMFWYRQDPGLGLRLIYFSYDVKMKEKGDIPEGYSVSREKKERFSLILESASTNQTSMYLCASNPGWEAFFGQGTRLTVV.

The chain joins TRBV11-2 to TRBJ2-5; TRBD2 matches 12 bases. The trim removed 3 bases at V and 14 bases at J, leaving 10 bases unmatched. The CDR3 extends over 14 amino acids. CDR1 is SGHAT and CDR2 is FQNNGV in the germline V gene. As DNA, the CDR3 is TGTGCCAGCAGCTTCCTCGGACTAGCGGGACCCCTATACTTC. Translating gives CASSFLGLAGPLYF.

This chain joins TRBV27 and TRBJ2-7; 12 bases agree with TRBD1. Germline assignment: CDR1 MNHEY and CDR2 SMNVEV (reference sequence). V lost 9 bases and J lost 4; bases outside the gene matches: 4. The CDR3 runs to 13 residues. CDR3 protein: CASGDRGPYEQYF. Written as DNA, the CDR3 is TGTGCCAGTGGGGACAGGGGGCCGTACGAGCAGTACTTC.

V is TRBV15 and J is TRBJ2-7, with D possibly called TRBD1 or TRBD2 (6 bases each). V was pared by 1 base and J by 0 bases, with 10 bases between. CDR1 LNHNV and CDR2 YYDKDF come from the germline V gene (reference sequence). There are 15 residues in the CDR3. For the CDR3, the DNA is TGTGCCACCAGCAGAGGGAGGGGGGTCTCCTACGAGCAGTACTTC. Its translation: CATSRGRGVSYEQYF.

This CDR3 reads CASTSPGGWEQFF. As DNA, the CDR3 is TGTGCCAGCACCTCGCCGGGGGGCTGGGAGCAGTTCTTC. V gene TRBV28 combines with J gene TRBJ2-1, with D possibly being TRBD2 (7 bases). The ends were cut back, 7 bases at V and 10 bases at J, with 17 bases in the middle. The CDR3 has 13 amino acids. Germline values: CDR1 MDHEN, CDR2 SYDVKM.

This clone was observed a single time. J is TRBJ2-5 and V is TRBV10-2; 8 bases are shared with TRBD2. The V gene's germline CDR1 is WSHSY and CDR2 SAAADI. V lost 10 bases, J lost 4 bases, and 11 bases stayed unmatched. The CDR3 sequence is 14 residues long. In DNA, the CDR3 is TGCGCCACCCGCGATGTAGCGGGGAGAGAGACCCAGTACTTC. Translating it yields CATRDVAGRETQYF.

The rearrangement links TRBV5-1 to TRBJ2-7; D uncertain. This CDR3 contains 12 residues. Germline loops: CDR1 SGHRS, CDR2 YFSETQ. V shed 0 bases and J shed 6 bases, with 7 bases lying between them. CDR3 region: CASSLAPGEQYF. In DNA form, the CDR3 reads TGCGCCAGCAGCTTGGCCCCCGGCGAGCAGTACTTC.

The chain recombines TRBV30 with TRBJ2-1; D possibly corresponds to TRBD2 (6 bases). The CDR3 runs 12 residues. Germline CDR1 reads GTSNPN; CDR2 reads SVGIG (reference sequence). V lost 0 bases and J lost 15, with 15 bases in between. Here the CDR3 DNA reads TGTGCCTGGAGTGTAACCGGGAGTTTTACGTTCTTC. Translation: CAWSVTGSFTFF. Drawing the rest from reference TRBV30 and TRBJ2-1, the complete variable domain is SQTIHQWPATLVQPVGSPLSLECTVEGTSNPNLYWYRQAAGRGLQLLFYSVGIGQISSEVPQNLSASRPQDRQFILSSKKLLLSDSGFYLCAWSVTGSFTFFGPGTRLTVL.

DNA of the CDR3: TGCGCCAGCAGTCAATCAGGATGGTCTGGGGCCAACGTCCTGACTTTC. Its protein is CASSQSGWSGANVLTF. The V gene is TRBV23-1, the J gene TRBJ2-6; D is uncertain. TRBV23-1 is recorded as an ORF, its role being uncertain. The length of the CDR3 is 16 residues. Trimming stripped 0 bases from V and 1 base from J, with 7 bases between.

The CDR3 DNA sequence: TGTGCCAGTAGTCCAAGCCCAGGGATCAACCAGCCCCAGCATTTT. Translation gives CASSPSPGINQPQHF. The genes are TRBV19 and TRBJ1-5, with a tentative D call TRBD1 (5 bases). Germline-derived CDR1 and CDR2 are LNHDA and SQIVND (reference sequence). The V and J ends lost 5 bases and 7 bases respectively, with 18 bases between them. The CDR3 loop spans 15 amino acids.

A word on this clone: The sample holds other DNA sequences that translate to the same CDR3. V is TRBV5-1 and J is TRBJ2-5; D not resolved. Germline values: CDR1 SGHRS, CDR2 YFSETQ. CDR3 size: 15 residues. V shed 4 bases and J shed 5 bases, with 18 bases lying between them. This CDR3 is CASSPSPTLGETQYF. The CDR3 DNA is TGCGCCAGCAGCCCGTCTCCCACTCTGGGGGAGACCCAGTACTTC.